Listed below are T cell receptor beta chains from one sample, sequenced in a study of CD8 T cells in ankylosing spondylitis. MiXCR, applied by TCRdb to the 5' RACE reads, yields one record per CDR3 protein. Among around 220,000 distinct CDR3 sequences listed, 18% were seen once. The source material was blood, either unsorted or a sorted T cell fraction (not recorded which). Receptors were obtained from a male donor with ankylosing spondylitis. CDR3s include the opening cysteine and the closing phenylalanine or tryptophan. The order of the fields is CDR3 DNA, CDR3 protein, J gene, clone size, V gene, D gene. D genes are given only for firm matches. Not all rows give a size; the values are once, few, many and, for expanded clones, a class.

cdr3_nt: TGCAGCGTTCTCCAAGGGGGGTACGAGCAGTACTTC
cdr3_aa: CSVLQGGYEQYF
j_call: TRBJ2-7
clone_size: many
v_call: TRBV29-1
d_call: .

cdr3_nt: TGTGCCAACAAACTAGCTGCTGAGCAGTTCTTC
cdr3_aa: CANKLAAEQFF
j_call: TRBJ2-1
clone_size: .
v_call: TRBV7-2
d_call: .

cdr3_nt: TGTGCCAGCAGTGAACCCTGGGTAGAATCTCACGAGCAGTACTTC
cdr3_aa: CASSEPWVESHEQYF
j_call: TRBJ2-7
clone_size: .
v_call: TRBV6-1
d_call: .

cdr3_nt: TGTGCCAGCAGTGGGGGCCGAAGCGGGTACGTTAACACTGAAGCTTTCTTT
cdr3_aa: CASSGGRSGYVNTEAFF
j_call: TRBJ1-1
clone_size: .
v_call: TRBV28
d_call: .

cdr3_nt: TGCGCCAGCAGCCTTGGGGGGGGCGAGGAGCAGTTCTTC
cdr3_aa: CASSLGGGEEQFF
j_call: TRBJ2-1
clone_size: .
v_call: TRBV4-1
d_call: .

cdr3_nt: TGTGCCAGTCGAGTTGCGAACACCGGGGAGCTGTTTTTT
cdr3_aa: CASRVANTGELFF
j_call: TRBJ2-2
clone_size: .
v_call: TRBV10-3
d_call: .

cdr3_nt: TGTGCCAGTAGTATTAGGGGCGGGAGCTCCTACGAGCAGTACTTC
cdr3_aa: CASSIRGGSSYEQYF
j_call: TRBJ2-7
clone_size: .
v_call: TRBV19
d_call: TRBD2

cdr3_nt: TGTGCCAGCAGTGGACAGCCCTCCTCCTACAATGAGCAGTTCTTC
cdr3_aa: CASSGQPSSYNEQFF
j_call: TRBJ2-1
clone_size: .
v_call: TRBV6-1
d_call: .

cdr3_nt: TGTGCCAGCAATCCGACAGGGAACACTGAAGCTTTCTTT
cdr3_aa: CASNPTGNTEAFF
j_call: TRBJ1-1
clone_size: .
v_call: TRBV6-1
d_call: .

cdr3_nt: TGCAGCGTTGAGACGGGGGAGCCTGAAGCTTTCTTT
cdr3_aa: CSVETGEPEAFF
j_call: TRBJ1-1
clone_size: .
v_call: TRBV29-1
d_call: .

cdr3_nt: TGTGCCAGCAGCTTTGGGAATGAAAAACTGTTTTTT
cdr3_aa: CASSFGNEKLFF
j_call: TRBJ1-4
clone_size: few
v_call: TRBV11-3
d_call: .

cdr3_nt: TGTGCCAGCAGTACGGGGTCTACAAACTTGGAGCAGTACTTC
cdr3_aa: CASSTGSTNLEQYF
j_call: TRBJ2-7
clone_size: few
v_call: TRBV12-3/TRBV12-4
d_call: .

cdr3_nt: TGTGCCAGCAGCGTAGTGGACGGTTCCTACGAGCAGTACTTC
cdr3_aa: CASSVVDGSYEQYF
j_call: TRBJ2-7
clone_size: .
v_call: TRBV9
d_call: .

cdr3_nt: TGTGCCAGTACTACAGGGGAAGGGAACACTGAAGCTTTCTTT
cdr3_aa: CASTTGEGNTEAFF
j_call: TRBJ1-1
clone_size: .
v_call: TRBV12-3/TRBV12-4
d_call: TRBD1

cdr3_nt: TGCGCCAGCAGCCAAGGTGTAGGGGGCAGAGGCCAGCCCCAGCATTTT
cdr3_aa: CASSQGVGGRGQPQHF
j_call: TRBJ1-5
clone_size: .
v_call: TRBV4-1
d_call: TRBD1

cdr3_nt: TGCGCCAGCAGCCCAACTGTAGCGATTACCCACGAGCAGTACTTC
cdr3_aa: CASSPTVAITHEQYF
j_call: TRBJ2-7
clone_size: .
v_call: TRBV4-3
d_call: .

cdr3_nt: TGTGCCAGCAGCTCCCCGGGGGGCCACAGGAATGAGCAGTTCTTC
cdr3_aa: CASSSPGGHRNEQFF
j_call: TRBJ2-1
clone_size: few
v_call: TRBV5-6
d_call: .

cdr3_nt: TGTGCCAGCAGTTACTGGGGTTCAACGACCTACGAGCAGTACTTC
cdr3_aa: CASSYWGSTTYEQYF
j_call: TRBJ2-7
clone_size: .
v_call: TRBV2
d_call: .

cdr3_nt: TGTGCCAGTAGTCCGGGCAGGGGTGCTTCGGGGGGCATGACAGATACGCAGTATTTT
cdr3_aa: CASSPGRGASGGMTDTQYF
j_call: TRBJ2-3
clone_size: .
v_call: TRBV19
d_call: .

cdr3_nt: TGTGCCAGCAGTGAAGACAGGGTATCTGAAAAACTGTTTTTT
cdr3_aa: CASSEDRVSEKLFF
j_call: TRBJ1-4
clone_size: few
v_call: TRBV2
d_call: .

cdr3_nt: TGTGCCATCGGAAGGACAGGGGCCACAGATACGCAGTATTTT
cdr3_aa: CAIGRTGATDTQYF
j_call: TRBJ2-3
clone_size: .
v_call: TRBV24-1
d_call: TRBD1

cdr3_nt: TGTGCCAGCAGTATGGGACTACTTAACACCGGGGAGCTGTTTTTT
cdr3_aa: CASSMGLLNTGELFF
j_call: TRBJ2-2
clone_size: .
v_call: TRBV28
d_call: TRBD2

cdr3_nt: TGTGCCAGCAGCCGCCTTGAAGGCGGGAGTGTCTACAATGAGCAGTTCTTC
cdr3_aa: CASSRLEGGSVYNEQFF
j_call: TRBJ2-1
clone_size: few
v_call: TRBV7-2
d_call: TRBD2

cdr3_nt: TGTGCCAGCAGTGTTGCTGGGCTGAACACTGAAGCTTTCTTT
cdr3_aa: CASSVAGLNTEAFF
j_call: TRBJ1-1
clone_size: few
v_call: TRBV12-3/TRBV12-4
d_call: .

cdr3_nt: TGCGCCAGCAGCCAAGAGGGTGGCAGTCAAAATTCACCCCTCCACTTT
cdr3_aa: CASSQEGGSQNSPLHF
j_call: TRBJ1-6
clone_size: .
v_call: TRBV4-1
d_call: .

cdr3_nt: TGCAGCAGCTCGGACGGAAACATTCAGTACTTC
cdr3_aa: CSSSDGNIQYF
j_call: TRBJ2-4
clone_size: few
v_call: TRBV29-1
d_call: .

cdr3_nt: TGTGCCAGCACCGCGGGGACAGGGAGCCTTGGGGCCAACGTCCTGACTTTC
cdr3_aa: CASTAGTGSLGANVLTF
j_call: TRBJ2-6
clone_size: many
v_call: TRBV12-3/TRBV12-4
d_call: TRBD1

cdr3_nt: TGTGCCAGCAGTTCGGGGACAAGACCCAATAATTCACCCCTCCACTTT
cdr3_aa: CASSSGTRPNNSPLHF
j_call: TRBJ1-6
clone_size: many
v_call: TRBV27
d_call: .

cdr3_nt: TGTGCCATCAGTGAGTCTCCAGCTAGGAACACTGAAGCTTTCTTT
cdr3_aa: CAISESPARNTEAFF
j_call: TRBJ1-1
clone_size: many
v_call: TRBV10-3
d_call: .

cdr3_nt: TGTGCCAGCAGTCCAAGCCAGGGGCTCTCGGCCTACGAGCAGTACTTC
cdr3_aa: CASSPSQGLSAYEQYF
j_call: TRBJ2-7
clone_size: .
v_call: TRBV28
d_call: .

cdr3_nt: TGTGCCAGCAGCCAAGGGGTGGAGTACGAGCAGTACTTC
cdr3_aa: CASSQGVEYEQYF
j_call: TRBJ2-7
clone_size: few
v_call: TRBV4-2
d_call: .

cdr3_nt: TGTGCCAGCAGCTTAGGGGGGACTAGCGGGAGGGCAGGAGATACGCAGTATTTT
cdr3_aa: CASSLGGTSGRAGDTQYF
j_call: TRBJ2-3
clone_size: few
v_call: TRBV11-2
d_call: TRBD2

cdr3_nt: TGTGCCAGCAGCTTAGAGGCGACTGAAGCTTTCTTT
cdr3_aa: CASSLEATEAFF
j_call: TRBJ1-1
clone_size: few
v_call: TRBV7-9
d_call: .

cdr3_nt: TGTGCCAGCAGCCAAGATTGGGGACTAGAGGACATCCAAGAGACCCAGTACTTC
cdr3_aa: CASSQDWGLEDIQETQYF
j_call: TRBJ2-5
clone_size: few
v_call: TRBV3-1
d_call: TRBD2

cdr3_nt: TGTGCCAGCAGTTTATTTCCTATGGTAGCGGGGACCTCCTACGAGCAGTACTTC
cdr3_aa: CASSLFPMVAGTSYEQYF
j_call: TRBJ2-7
clone_size: .
v_call: TRBV27
d_call: TRBD2

cdr3_nt: TGTGCCAGTAGTATGCAGGGGAGGTACAATGAGCAGTTCTTC
cdr3_aa: CASSMQGRYNEQFF
j_call: TRBJ2-1
clone_size: few
v_call: TRBV19
d_call: .

cdr3_nt: TGTGCCAGCACCACGGAAGGACTAGCGACCTCCTACGAGCAGTACTTC
cdr3_aa: CASTTEGLATSYEQYF
j_call: TRBJ2-7
clone_size: .
v_call: TRBV28
d_call: TRBD2

cdr3_nt: TGCAGCGCTAGGGACTCTGGGGCCAACGTCCTGACTTTC
cdr3_aa: CSARDSGANVLTF
j_call: TRBJ2-6
clone_size: .
v_call: TRBV29-1
d_call: .

cdr3_nt: TGCGCCAGCAGCTTGGATGGGGGGAGGGCAGAGGTCTTC
cdr3_aa: CASSLDGGRAEVF
j_call: TRBJ2-1
clone_size: .
v_call: TRBV5-1
d_call: TRBD2

cdr3_nt: TGTGCCAGCAGTTTAGCGATGGGCACGGTAGTCGATGGCTACACCTTC
cdr3_aa: CASSLAMGTVVDGYTF
j_call: TRBJ1-2
clone_size: few
v_call: TRBV12-3/TRBV12-4
d_call: .

cdr3_nt: TGTGCCAGCAGCCCTGGACAGGGTTTAAAACTGTTTTTT
cdr3_aa: CASSPGQGLKLFF
j_call: TRBJ1-4
clone_size: .
v_call: TRBV7-9
d_call: TRBD1

cdr3_nt: TGTGCCAGCAGTCTCAGGGGGACTAGCGGCCGTGAGGGAAACATTCAGTACTTC
cdr3_aa: CASSLRGTSGREGNIQYF
j_call: TRBJ2-4
clone_size: many
v_call: TRBV12-3/TRBV12-4
d_call: TRBD2

cdr3_nt: TGTGCCAGCAGCCAAGATGGAGTCTATACGAACACCGGGGAGCTGTTTTTT
cdr3_aa: CASSQDGVYTNTGELFF
j_call: TRBJ2-2
clone_size: many
v_call: TRBV4-2
d_call: .

cdr3_nt: TGTGCCATCAGTGAGCCCGGGACTAGCGGGAACAATGAGCAGTTCTTC
cdr3_aa: CAISEPGTSGNNEQFF
j_call: TRBJ2-1
clone_size: few
v_call: TRBV10-3
d_call: TRBD2

cdr3_nt: TGTGCCAGCAGGACTCCCGGGGATACGCAGTATTTT
cdr3_aa: CASRTPGDTQYF
j_call: TRBJ2-3
clone_size: few
v_call: TRBV28
d_call: .

cdr3_nt: TGTGCCAGCAGTGATACTAACCAAGAGACCCAGTACTTC
cdr3_aa: CASSDTNQETQYF
j_call: TRBJ2-5
clone_size: few
v_call: TRBV12-3/TRBV12-4
d_call: .

cdr3_nt: TGCAGCGTTCGCGACACGACCTATGGCTACACCTTC
cdr3_aa: CSVRDTTYGYTF
j_call: TRBJ1-2
clone_size: .
v_call: TRBV29-1
d_call: .

cdr3_nt: TGTGCCAGCAGCCCCTCCTTGGGGACAGGGATATACGAGCAGTACTTC
cdr3_aa: CASSPSLGTGIYEQYF
j_call: TRBJ2-7
clone_size: .
v_call: TRBV27
d_call: TRBD1

cdr3_nt: TGCGCCAGCAGCCTGACAGGAATCGAGCAGTACTTC
cdr3_aa: CASSLTGIEQYF
j_call: TRBJ2-7
clone_size: .
v_call: TRBV4-1
d_call: .

cdr3_nt: TGCGCCAGCAGCCATCGACAGGAGTCGAGCTACACCTTC
cdr3_aa: CASSHRQESSYTF
j_call: TRBJ1-2
clone_size: .
v_call: TRBV4-1
d_call: .

cdr3_nt: TGTGCCAGCAGCCCCGTCGTCGGTCAGGGGAGTAACGAGCAGTACTTC
cdr3_aa: CASSPVVGQGSNEQYF
j_call: TRBJ2-7
clone_size: .
v_call: TRBV7-9
d_call: .

cdr3_nt: TGTGCCATCAGTGAGTCGTACCAGGTCTACGAGCAGTACTTC
cdr3_aa: CAISESYQVYEQYF
j_call: TRBJ2-7
clone_size: few
v_call: TRBV10-3
d_call: .

cdr3_nt: TGTGCCAGCTCACCACCATTTAAGTGGGGCTACGCCGGGGAGCTGTTTTTT
cdr3_aa: CASSPPFKWGYAGELFF
j_call: TRBJ2-2
clone_size: .
v_call: TRBV18
d_call: .